Reported below is one T cell receptor beta chain. Its antigen is as yet unknown. Primed by a sample-barcoded 5' primer and a J-beta primer mix, a second PCR proceeded for about 7 to 11 cycles. TCRdb independently ran MiXCR on the 5' RACE reads; one entry per CDR3 protein. The sample includes about a million distinct CDR3 sequences, around 49% seen only once; the top ten take around an eighth. These data belong to a study of blood T cells in healthy people across ages. Study-wide results and limits: Researchers report that TCR beta diversity correlated strongly with naive T cell percentage.

Germline V gene data show CDR1 as MGHRA and CDR2 as YSYEKL. The CDR3 extends over 16 amino acids. Trimming pared 4 bases from V and 3 bases from J, leaving 18 bases between. Sample: blood. This sequence originates from a man between 25 and 39 years old in good health. The chain links TRBV4-1 to TRBJ1-2; D is possibly TRBD1 (6 bases). This CDR3 is CASSLGGGEVYYGYTF. CDR3 nucleotides: TGCGCCAGCAGCCTCGGAGGGGGGGAAGTGTACTATGGCTACACCTTC.